This entry lists 11 T cell receptor beta chains sequenced from one sample in a study of Ad26.COV2.S vaccination and SARS-CoV-2 variants. As for treatment: 19 received Ad26.COV2.S at low or high dose, single or two shots; about 5 received placebo; per-sample allocation not given. Material that was analyzed had been drawn on day 63 after the first vaccine or placebo injection. This table comes from immunoSEQ multiplex PCR, and its TCRdb copy is limited to in-frame clones, with some not included. The sample lists hundreds of thousands of clones; roughly 81% were seen once. Sequencing was performed on peripheral blood, taken in a trial of Ad26.COV2.S vaccine versus placebo. These receptors were collected from a person aged 18 to 59 who received the Ad26.COV2.S COVID-19 vaccine or a placebo.

The gene calls are TRBV9 and TRBJ2-1, with 8 bases that match TRBD2. The CDR3 sequence is 17 residues long. V lost 3 bases, J lost 8 bases, and 16 bases stayed unmatched. Per germline, CDR1 SGDLS and CDR2 YYNGEE. The CDR3 coding sequence is TGTGCCAGCAGCGCCTACGAACTAGCGGCCTCTGGCTATGAGCAGTTCTTC. Its translation is CASSAYELAASGYEQFF.

The V call is TRBV19, the J call TRBJ1-2; 9 nucleotides line up with TRBD1. The CDR3 extends over 16 amino acids. Germline V lookup: CDR1 LNHDA, CDR2 SQIVND (reference sequence). V lost 6 bases and J lost 4; bases outside the gene matches: 12. CDR3 nucleotide sequence: TGTGCCAGTAGAACCACCGGGGGACAGGGATCCTATGGCTACACCTTC. Residues: CASRTTGGQGSYGYTF.

The chain links TRBV27 to TRBJ2-7, with 7 bases identical to TRBD2. Germline V CDR1 and CDR2: MNHEY, SMNVEV (reference sequence). This CDR3 is built from 15 residues. The trim removed 4 bases at V and 2 bases at J, leaving 8 bases unmatched. CDR3 loop: CASSSKGRDPYEQYF. The CDR3 coding sequence is TGTGCCAGCAGTTCCAAGGGGAGGGATCCCTACGAGCAGTACTTC.

This clone came up once. The chain recombines TRBV7-8 with TRBJ2-7, with 7 bases that match TRBD1. Germline V gene lookup returns CDR1 SGHVS and CDR2 FQNEAQ. V lost 4 bases, J lost 0 bases, and 6 bases stayed unmatched. This CDR3 is built from 15 residues. DNA for the CDR3: TGTGCCAGCAGCTCCGGACAGGCTTACTCCTACGAGCAGTACTTC. This gives the protein CASSSGQAYSYEQYF.

The chain joins TRBV5-6 to TRBJ2-7, with 9 bases lining up with TRBD1. Germline V CDR1 and CDR2: SGHDT, YYEEEE. The CDR3 length is 13 residues. With 6 bases clipped from V and 3 bases from J, the junction kept 4 bases outside the gene matches. CDR3 protein: CASKQGAFYEQYF. The DNA for the CDR3 is TGTGCCAGCAAACAGGGGGCATTCTACGAGCAGTACTTC.

This clone was seen a single time. The chain couples TRBV5-6 to TRBJ2-2, with D possibly being TRBD2 (6 bases). The CDR3 length is 17 residues. Germline V lookup: CDR1 SGHDT, CDR2 YYEEEE. Trimming pared 0 bases from V and 2 bases from J, leaving 14 bases between. CDR3 sequence: CASSLVSGATNTGELFF. Here the CDR3 DNA reads TGTGCCAGCAGCTTGGTTAGCGGAGCCACTAACACCGGGGAGCTGTTTTTT.

The chain couples TRBV20-1 to TRBJ2-3, with D unresolved. This CDR3 has 11 amino acids. The V end was cut by 0 bases, the J end by 7 bases, with 5 bases between. CDR1 is DFQATT and CDR2 is SNEGSKA in the germline V gene (reference sequence). This chain's CDR3 is CSARDPYTQYF. CDR3 DNA: TGCAGTGCTAGAGATCCCTATACGCAGTATTTT.

The J gene is TRBJ2-7, the V gene TRBV6-1; 10 bases are shared with TRBD2. V shed 4 bases, J shed 7 bases, and the junction held 22 bases outside the gene matches. CDR3 length: 19 amino acids. Germline assignment: CDR1 MNHNS and CDR2 SASEGT. CDR3 loop: CASSAMVQREGNRRGEQYF. The DNA of the CDR3 is TGTGCCAGCAGTGCCATGGTCCAGCGGGAGGGCAATCGACGGGGAGAGCAGTACTTC.

CDR3 loop: CASSFFPRTSSYEQYF. DNA of the CDR3: TGTGCCAGCAGTTTCTTCCCGCGGACTAGCTCCTACGAGCAGTACTTC. The chain recombines TRBV27 with TRBJ2-7; 7 bases map to TRBD2. Germline assignment: CDR1 MNHEY and CDR2 SMNVEV (reference sequence). The CDR3 loop spans 16 amino acids. The V and J ends lost 3 bases and 0 bases, in that order; junction bases with no gene match: 8.

The chain links TRBV28 to TRBJ2-1, with a possible D match to TRBD2 (5 bases). The V and J ends lost 2 bases and 1 base respectively, with 18 bases between them. This CDR3 region has 18 residues. Germline V gene data show CDR1 as MDHEN and CDR2 as SYDVKM. DNA for the CDR3: TGTGCCAGCAGTTTACCGACGAGGGAGAGGGTTTCCTACAATGAGCAGTTCTTC. It is translated as CASSLPTRERVSYNEQFF.

The gene calls are TRBV7-9 and TRBJ2-1; 12 bases line up with TRBD2. CDR1 and CDR2 from the germline V gene are SEHNR and FQNEAQ (reference sequence). V shed 5 bases, J shed 8 bases, and the junction held 10 bases outside the gene matches. The CDR3 totals 16 residues. This chain's CDR3 is CASSPWTSGEVDEQFF. The CDR3 nucleotides read TGTGCCAGCAGCCCGTGGACTAGCGGGGAGGTAGATGAGCAGTTCTTC.